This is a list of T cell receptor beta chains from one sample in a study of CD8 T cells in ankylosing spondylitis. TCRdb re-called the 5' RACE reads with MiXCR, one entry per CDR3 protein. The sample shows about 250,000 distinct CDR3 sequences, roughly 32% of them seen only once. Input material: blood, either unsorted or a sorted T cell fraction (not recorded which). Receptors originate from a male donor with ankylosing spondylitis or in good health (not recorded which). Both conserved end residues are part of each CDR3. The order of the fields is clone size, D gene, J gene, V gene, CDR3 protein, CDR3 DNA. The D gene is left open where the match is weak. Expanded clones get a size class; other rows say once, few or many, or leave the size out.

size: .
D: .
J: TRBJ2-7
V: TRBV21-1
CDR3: CASSKGPGYEQYF
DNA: TGTGCCAGCAGCAAAGGCCCTGGCTACGAGCAGTACTTC

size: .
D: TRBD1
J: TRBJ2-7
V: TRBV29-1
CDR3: CSGRDSSYEQYF
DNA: TGCAGCGGACGGGACAGTAGTTACGAGCAGTACTTC

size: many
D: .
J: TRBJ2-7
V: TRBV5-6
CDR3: CASSLTGSSYEQYF
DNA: TGTGCCAGCAGCTTGACAGGAAGCTCCTACGAGCAGTACTTC

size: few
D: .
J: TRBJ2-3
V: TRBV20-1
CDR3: CSASPDGSTDTQYF
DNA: TGCAGTGCTAGCCCGGACGGAAGCACAGATACGCAGTATTTT

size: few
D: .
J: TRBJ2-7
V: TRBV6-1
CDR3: CASRPIGGYEQYF
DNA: TGTGCCAGCAGACCCATCGGAGGGTACGAGCAGTACTTC

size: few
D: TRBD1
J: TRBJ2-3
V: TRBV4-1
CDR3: CASSQPGQGTDTQYF
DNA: TGCGCCAGCAGCCAACCGGGACAGGGCACAGATACGCAGTATTTT

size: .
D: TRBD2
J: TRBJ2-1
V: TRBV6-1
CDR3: CASSRGLGGNEQFF
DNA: TGTGCCAGCAGTAGGGGACTAGGTGGCAATGAGCAGTTCTTC

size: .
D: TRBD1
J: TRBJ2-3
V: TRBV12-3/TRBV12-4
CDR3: CASSSRDRGSTDTQYF
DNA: TGTGCCAGCAGTTCGAGGGACAGGGGAAGCACAGATACGCAGTATTTT

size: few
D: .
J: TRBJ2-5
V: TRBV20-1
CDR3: CSARDERDKEYF
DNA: TGCAGTGCTAGAGATGAGCGGGACAAGGAGTACTTC

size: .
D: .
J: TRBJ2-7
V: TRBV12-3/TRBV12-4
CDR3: CASSFPDDEQYF
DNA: TGTGCCAGCAGTTTTCCGGACGACGAGCAGTACTTC

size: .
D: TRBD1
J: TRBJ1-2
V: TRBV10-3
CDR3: CAIGAGGTDGYTF
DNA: TGTGCCATCGGAGCAGGGGGCACTGATGGCTACACCTTC

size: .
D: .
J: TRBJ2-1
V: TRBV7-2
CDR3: CASSLGSYDEQFF
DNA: TGTGCCAGCAGCTTAGGTAGTTACGATGAGCAGTTCTTC

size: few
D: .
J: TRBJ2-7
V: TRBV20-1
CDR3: CSARAGLYEQYF
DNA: TGCAGTGCTAGGGCAGGACTTTACGAGCAGTACTTC

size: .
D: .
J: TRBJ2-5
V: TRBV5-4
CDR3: CASSLEYSQETQYF
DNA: TGTGCCAGCAGCTTGGAATACAGTCAAGAGACCCAGTACTTC

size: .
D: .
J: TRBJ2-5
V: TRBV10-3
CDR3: CAISDRQGTYQETQYF
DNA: TGTGCCATCAGTGACCGCCAGGGGACGTACCAAGAGACCCAGTACTTC

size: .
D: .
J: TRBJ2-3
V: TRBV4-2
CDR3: CASSQDPAGPTDTQYF
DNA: TGTGCCAGCAGCCAAGATCCGGCAGGGCCCACAGATACGCAGTATTTT

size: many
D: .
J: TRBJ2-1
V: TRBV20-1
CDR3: CSAKKGNEQFF
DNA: TGCAGTGCTAAAAAGGGGAATGAGCAGTTCTTC

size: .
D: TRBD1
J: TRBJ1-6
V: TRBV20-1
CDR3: CSASQARGQGSSPLHF
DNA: TGCAGTGCTAGCCAAGCGAGGGGACAGGGGTCTTCACCCCTCCACTTT

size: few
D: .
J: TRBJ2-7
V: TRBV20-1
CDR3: CSAGTKHEQYF
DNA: TGCAGTGCTGGCACTAAGCACGAGCAGTACTTC

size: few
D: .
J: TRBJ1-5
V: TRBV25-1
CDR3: CASSEAGPSNQPQHF
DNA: TGTGCCAGCAGTGAGGCAGGGCCTAGCAATCAGCCCCAGCATTTT

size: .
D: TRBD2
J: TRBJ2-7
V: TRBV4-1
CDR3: CASSQDEGSSGGESYEQYF
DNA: TGCGCCAGCAGCCAAGATGAAGGGAGTAGCGGGGGCGAATCCTACGAGCAGTACTTC

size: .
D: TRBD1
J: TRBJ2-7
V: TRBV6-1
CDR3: CASRTRTGSYEQYF
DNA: TGTGCCAGCAGAACCCGGACAGGTTCCTACGAGCAGTACTTC

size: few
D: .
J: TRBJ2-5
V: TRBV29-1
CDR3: CSALSETQYF
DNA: TGCAGCGCCCTCTCGGAGACCCAGTACTTC

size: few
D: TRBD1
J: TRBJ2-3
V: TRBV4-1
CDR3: CASSQGTGVGDTQYF
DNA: TGCGCCAGCAGCCAGGGGACAGGGGTGGGAGATACGCAGTATTTT

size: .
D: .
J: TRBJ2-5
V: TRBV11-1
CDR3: CASSLLVSDPFLQETQYF
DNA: TGTGCCAGCAGCTTACTGGTGTCAGATCCTTTTTTACAAGAGACCCAGTACTTC

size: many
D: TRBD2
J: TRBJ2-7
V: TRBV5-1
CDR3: CASSLAGGTYEQYF
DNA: TGTGCCAGCAGCTTAGCGGGGGGCACCTACGAGCAGTACTTC

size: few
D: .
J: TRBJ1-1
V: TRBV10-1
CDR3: CASSESNVRGAEAFF
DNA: TGCGCCAGCAGTGAGTCGAATGTTAGGGGCGCTGAAGCTTTCTTT